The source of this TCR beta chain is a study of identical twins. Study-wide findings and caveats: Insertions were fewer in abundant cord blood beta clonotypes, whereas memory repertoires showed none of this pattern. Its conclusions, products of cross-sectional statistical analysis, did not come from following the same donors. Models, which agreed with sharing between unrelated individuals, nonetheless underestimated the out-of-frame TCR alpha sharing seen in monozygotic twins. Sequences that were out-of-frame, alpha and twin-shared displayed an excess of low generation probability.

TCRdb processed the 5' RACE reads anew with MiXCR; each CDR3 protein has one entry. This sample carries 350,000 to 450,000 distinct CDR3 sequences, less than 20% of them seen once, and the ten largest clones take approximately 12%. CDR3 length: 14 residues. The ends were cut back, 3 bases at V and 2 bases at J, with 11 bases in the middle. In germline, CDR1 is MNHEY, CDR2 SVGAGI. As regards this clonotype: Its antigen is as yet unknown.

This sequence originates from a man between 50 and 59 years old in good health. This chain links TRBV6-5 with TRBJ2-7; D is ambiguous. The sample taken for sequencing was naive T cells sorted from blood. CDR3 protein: CASSYRIATYEQYF. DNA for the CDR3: TGTGCCAGCAGTTATAGGATTGCCACCTACGAGCAGTACTTC.